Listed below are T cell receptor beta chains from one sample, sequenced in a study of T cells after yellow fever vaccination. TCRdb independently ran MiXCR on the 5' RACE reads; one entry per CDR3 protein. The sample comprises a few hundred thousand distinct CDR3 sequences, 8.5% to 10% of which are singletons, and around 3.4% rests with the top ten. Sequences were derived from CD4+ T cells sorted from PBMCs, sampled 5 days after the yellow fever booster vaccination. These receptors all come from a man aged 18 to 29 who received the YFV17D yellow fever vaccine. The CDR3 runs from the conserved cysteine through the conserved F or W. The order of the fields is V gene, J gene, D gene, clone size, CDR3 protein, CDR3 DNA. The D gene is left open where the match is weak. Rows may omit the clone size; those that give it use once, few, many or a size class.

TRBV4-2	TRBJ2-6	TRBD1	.	CASSQESGGTGANVLTF	TGTGCCAGCAGCCAGGAATCAGGGGGAACTGGGGCCAACGTCCTGACTTTC
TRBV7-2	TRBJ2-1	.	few	CASSLGAPYNEQFF	TGTGCCAGCAGCTTAGGGGCCCCTTACAATGAGCAGTTCTTC
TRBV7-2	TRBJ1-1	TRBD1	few	CASRTGTADTEAFF	TGTGCCAGCAGGACCGGGACAGCGGACACTGAAGCTTTCTTT
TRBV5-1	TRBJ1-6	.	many	CASSFSREALHF	TGCGCCAGCAGCTTTAGCCGGGAGGCCCTCCACTTT
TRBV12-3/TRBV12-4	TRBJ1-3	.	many	CASLDSFYGTSGNTIYF	TGTGCCAGCCTAGACTCCTTTTATGGTACCTCTGGAAACACCATATATTTT
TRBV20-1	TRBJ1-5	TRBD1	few	CSAKGDRVRQPQHF	TGCAGTGCCAAGGGGGACAGGGTAAGACAGCCCCAGCATTTT
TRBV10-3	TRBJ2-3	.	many	CAIRQGSADTQYF	TGTGCCATCAGACAGGGTAGTGCAGATACGCAGTATTTT
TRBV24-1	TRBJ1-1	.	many	CATSAGAYTEAFF	TGTGCCACCAGTGCAGGGGCGTATACTGAAGCTTTCTTT
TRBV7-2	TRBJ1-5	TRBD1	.	CASSDRTGLQPQHF	TGTGCCAGCAGCGACCGGACAGGGCTTCAGCCCCAGCATTTT
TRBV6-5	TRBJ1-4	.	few	CASGPDLINEKLFF	TGTGCCAGCGGACCGGATCTGATTAATGAAAAACTGTTTTTT
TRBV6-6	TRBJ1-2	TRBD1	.	CASSRQGAVYGYTF	TGTGCCAGCAGTCGACAGGGGGCGGTCTATGGCTACACCTTC
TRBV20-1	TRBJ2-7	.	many	CSAKVTRDTTYEQYF	TGCAGTGCCAAAGTCACCCGGGACACCACCTACGAGCAGTACTTC
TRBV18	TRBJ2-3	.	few	CASSPTGIGTDTQYF	TGTGCCAGCTCACCAACAGGGATTGGAACAGATACGCAGTATTTT
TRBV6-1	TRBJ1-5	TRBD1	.	CASSLRQGNNQPQHF	TGTGCCAGCAGCCTAAGACAGGGGAACAATCAGCCCCAGCATTTT
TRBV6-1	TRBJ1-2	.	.	CASGRTGYYGYTF	TGTGCCAGCGGCCGAACGGGGTACTATGGCTACACCTTC
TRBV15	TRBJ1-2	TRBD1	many	CATSREGQGYGYTF	TGTGCCACCAGCAGAGAGGGACAGGGATATGGCTACACCTTC
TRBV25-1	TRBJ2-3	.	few	CASSDPASTDTQYF	TGTGCCAGCAGTGATCCTGCTAGCACAGATACGCAGTATTTT
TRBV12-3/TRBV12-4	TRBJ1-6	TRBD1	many	CASSDRANSPLHF	TGTGCCAGCAGCGACAGGGCGAACTCACCCCTCCACTTT
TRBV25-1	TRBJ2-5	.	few	CASSEYQTGMGTQYF	TGTGCCAGCAGTGAATATCAAACGGGGATGGGGACCCAGTACTTC
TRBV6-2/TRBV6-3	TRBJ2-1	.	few	CASSYSRQGYFF	TGTGCCAGCAGTTACTCGAGGCAGGGATACTTCTTC
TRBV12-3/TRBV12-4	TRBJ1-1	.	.	CASRLGWTEAFF	TGTGCCAGTAGACTGGGATGGACTGAAGCTTTCTTT
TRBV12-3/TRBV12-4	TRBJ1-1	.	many	CASSIRGEAFF	TGTGCCAGCAGTATCAGGGGAGAAGCTTTCTTT
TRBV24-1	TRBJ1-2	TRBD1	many	CATSDRDRAYGYTF	TGTGCCACCAGTGATCGGGACAGGGCCTATGGCTACACCTTC
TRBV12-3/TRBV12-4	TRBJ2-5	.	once	CASSLVPEQETQYF	TGTGCCAGCAGTTTAGTGCCGGAGCAAGAGACCCAGTACTTC
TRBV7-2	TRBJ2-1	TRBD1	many	CASSPGGFYNEQFF	TGTGCCAGCAGCCCAGGGGGCTTCTACAATGAGCAGTTCTTC
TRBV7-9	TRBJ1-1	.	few	CASSPEWANTEAFF	TGTGCCAGCAGCCCCGAGTGGGCGAACACTGAAGCTTTCTTT
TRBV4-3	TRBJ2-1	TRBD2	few	CASSQPGLAGGSEQFF	TGCGCCAGCAGTCAACCGGGACTAGCGGGGGGGAGTGAGCAGTTCTTC
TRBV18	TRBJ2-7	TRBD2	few	CASFLSGGAAEQYF	TGTGCCAGCTTCTTAAGCGGGGGGGCCGCCGAGCAGTACTTC
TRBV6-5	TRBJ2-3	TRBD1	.	CASHGTGVDTQYF	TGTGCCAGCCATGGGACAGGGGTAGATACGCAGTATTTT
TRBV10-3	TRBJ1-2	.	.	CASGVGGVDYGYTF	TGTGCCTCCGGTGTGGGAGGAGTAGACTATGGCTACACCTTC
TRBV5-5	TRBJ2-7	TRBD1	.	CASSGQGAGEQYF	TGTGCCAGCAGTGGACAGGGGGCCGGGGAGCAGTACTTC
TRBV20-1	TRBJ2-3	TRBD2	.	CSARDVAGGSFATQYF	TGCAGTGCTAGAGATGTTGCGGGGGGCTCTTTCGCTACGCAGTATTTT
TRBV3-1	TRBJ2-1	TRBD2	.	CASSLLVGGDNEQFF	TGTGCCAGCAGCCTCCTTGTTGGGGGGGACAATGAGCAGTTCTTC
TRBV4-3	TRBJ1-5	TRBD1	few	CASSQGIQGDQPQHF	TGCGCCAGCAGCCAAGGTATTCAGGGGGATCAGCCCCAGCATTTT
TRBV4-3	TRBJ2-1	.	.	CASSQGAESSYNEQFF	TGCGCCAGCAGCCAAGGGGCAGAGAGCTCCTACAATGAGCAGTTCTTC
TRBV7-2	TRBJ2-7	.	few	CASSFDPYEQYF	TGTGCCAGCAGCTTCGACCCCTACGAGCAGTACTTC
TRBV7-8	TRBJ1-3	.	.	CASGYSGNTIYF	TGTGCCAGCGGGTACTCTGGAAACACCATATATTTT
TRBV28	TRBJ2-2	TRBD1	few	CASRYRGTGELFF	TGTGCCAGCAGGTACAGGGGTACCGGGGAGCTGTTTTTT
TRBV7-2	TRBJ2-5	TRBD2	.	CASSWTGGGGQETQYF	TGTGCCAGCAGCTGGACGGGCGGGGGGGGCCAAGAGACCCAGTACTTC
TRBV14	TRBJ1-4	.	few	CASSRDPREKLFF	TGTGCCAGCAGCCGGGACCCGCGAGAAAAACTGTTTTTT